The following is a T cell receptor beta chain sequence with its context. These data come from a study of blood T cell repertoires in COVID-19. Study background: Spain, Italy and the United States supplied samples that represented acute and convalescent COVID-19.

The protocol was immunoSEQ multiplex PCR, while the TCRdb copy is restricted to in-frame clones and leaves out a portion. The sample has approximately 130,000 clones, approximately 90% seen once. V lost 5 bases and J lost 6; bases outside the gene matches: 6. The CDR3 spans 14 residues. In germline, CDR1 is SNHLY, CDR2 FYNNEI. This chain connects TRBV2 to TRBJ2-2; 7 nucleotides agree with TRBD1. Source material: peripheral blood. The sequence was obtained from a woman in her fifties or sixties with acute or convalescent COVID-19. The CDR3 here is CASSIDRVAGELFF. The CDR3 region has the DNA TGTGCCAGCAGTATAGACAGGGTCGCCGGGGAGCTGTTTTTT.